This entry concerns a single T cell receptor (beta chain). The data stem from a study of cytomegalovirus exposure and HLA in healthy donors. It was with 60 Vbeta and 13 Jbeta primers that the PCR ran. Data came from immunoSEQ multiplex PCR; TCRdb stores just in-frame clones and leaves some out. This sample has 100,000 or so clones, with 70% to 85% found just once. The sequenced sample was PBMCs. The receptor comes from a woman aged 18-35 years in good health and CMV-seronegative.

In nucleotides, the CDR3 is TGCGCCAGCAGCAGAGGACAGGGGGCCGGGGAGCTGTTTTTT. Encoded protein: CASSRGQGAGELFF. This sequence joins TRBV4-1 and TRBJ2-2; 10 bases match TRBD1. Germline assignment: CDR1 MGHRA and CDR2 YSYEKL. J lost 6 bases, V lost 5 bases, and 3 bases had no gene match. CDR3 length: 14 amino acids.